The 4 T cell receptor beta chains below come from one sample, sequenced in a study of cytomegalovirus exposure and HLA in healthy donors. The PCR used 60 Vbeta and 13 Jbeta primers. Using immunoSEQ multiplex PCR, the repertoire was profiled, and TCRdb retains in-frame clones only, with some absent. This sample carries roughly 100,000 clones, about 80% of them seen once, and the ten largest clones take roughly 4.9%. Sequenced material: PBMCs. The receptor source for this set is a woman aged 18-29 years in good health and CMV-seropositive.

The rearrangement links TRBV6-5 to TRBJ1-2; 10 bases align to TRBD1. J lost 5 bases, V lost 6 bases, and 6 bases had no gene match. Germline loops: CDR1 MNHEY, CDR2 SVGAGI. This CDR3 has 14 amino acids. The DNA for the CDR3 is TGTGCCAGCAGCGCCGGACAGGGGGGTTATGGCTACACCTTC. It codes for CASSAGQGGYGYTF.

This chain connects TRBV27 to TRBJ1-1, with D perhaps matching TRBD1 (5 bases). The germline V and J ends were trimmed by 7 bases and 4 bases, with 13 bases remaining between them. The CDR3 is made up of 13 amino acids. CDR1 and CDR2 from the germline V gene are MNHEY and SMNVEV (reference sequence). The DNA of the CDR3 is TGTGCCAGCAAACTGGGAGGGGCCACTGAAGCTTTCTTT. It specifies CASKLGGATEAFF.

The chain uses TRBV18 and TRBJ2-2, with D unresolved. Germline V gene sequence: CDR1 KGHSH, CDR2 LQKENI. The CDR3 covers 13 residues. Trimming stripped 2 bases from V and 6 bases from J, with 7 bases between. The CDR3: CASSPASAGELFF. DNA of the CDR3: TGTGCCAGCTCACCAGCTAGTGCCGGGGAGCTGTTTTTT. Variable domain in full (rest from reference TRBV18 and TRBJ2-2): NAGVMQNPRHLVRRRGQEARLRCSPMKGHSHVYWYRQLPEEGLKFMVYLQKENIIDESGMPKERFSAEFPKEGPSILRIQQVVRGDSAAYFCASSPASAGELFFGEGSRLTVL.

J is TRBJ2-6 and V is TRBV11-2; possible D gene TRBD1, 7 bases. The CDR3 is made up of 18 amino acids. The V end was cut by 8 bases, the J end by 0 bases, with 20 bases between. In germline, CDR1 is SGHAT, CDR2 FQNNGV. The CDR3 DNA sequence: TGTGCCAGCGAAACCCTCAGGGGGACTCTCTCTGGGGCCAACGTCCTGACTTTC. The encoded protein is CASETLRGTLSGANVLTF.